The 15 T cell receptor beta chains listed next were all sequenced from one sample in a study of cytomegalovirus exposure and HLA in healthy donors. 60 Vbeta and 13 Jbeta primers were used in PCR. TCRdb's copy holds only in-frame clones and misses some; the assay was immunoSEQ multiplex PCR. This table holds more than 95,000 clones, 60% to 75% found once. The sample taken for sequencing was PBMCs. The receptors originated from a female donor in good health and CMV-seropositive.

This CDR3 is CASSPPGGLSHEQYF. The CDR3, as DNA: TGTGCCAGCAGCCCCCCAGGGGGGCTGTCCCACGAGCAGTACTTC. The chain uses TRBV9 and TRBJ2-7, with D perhaps matching TRBD1 (7 bases). This CDR3 has 15 amino acids. Trimming took off 4 bases at V and 5 bases at J, with 19 bases between the two ends. CDR1 and CDR2 (germline): SGDLS, YYNGEE.

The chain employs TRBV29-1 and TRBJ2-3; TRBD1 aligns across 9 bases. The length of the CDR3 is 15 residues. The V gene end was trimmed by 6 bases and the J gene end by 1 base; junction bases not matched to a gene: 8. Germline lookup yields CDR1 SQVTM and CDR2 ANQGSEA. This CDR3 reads CSVDRGARGTDTQYF. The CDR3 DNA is TGCAGCGTGGACAGGGGCGCTAGGGGCACAGATACGCAGTATTTT.

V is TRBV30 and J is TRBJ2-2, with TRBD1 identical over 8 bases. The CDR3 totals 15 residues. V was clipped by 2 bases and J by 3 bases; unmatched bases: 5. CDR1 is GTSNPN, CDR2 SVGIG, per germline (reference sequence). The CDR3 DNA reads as TGTGCCTGGAGTCTCCCGGGACAGGACACCGGGGAGCTGTTTTTT. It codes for CAWSLPGQDTGELFF.

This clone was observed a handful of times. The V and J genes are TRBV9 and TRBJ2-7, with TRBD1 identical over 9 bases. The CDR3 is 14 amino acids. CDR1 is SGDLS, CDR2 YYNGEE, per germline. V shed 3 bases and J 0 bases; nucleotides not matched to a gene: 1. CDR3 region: CASSADRGSYEQYF. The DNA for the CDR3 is TGTGCCAGCAGCGCGGACAGGGGCTCCTACGAGCAGTACTTC.

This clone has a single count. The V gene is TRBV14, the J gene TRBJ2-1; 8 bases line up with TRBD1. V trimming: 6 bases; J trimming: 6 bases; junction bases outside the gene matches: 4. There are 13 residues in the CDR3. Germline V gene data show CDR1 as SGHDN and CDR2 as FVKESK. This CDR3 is CASRGQGGNEQFF. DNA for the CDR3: TGTGCCAGCAGAGGACAGGGTGGCAATGAGCAGTTCTTC.

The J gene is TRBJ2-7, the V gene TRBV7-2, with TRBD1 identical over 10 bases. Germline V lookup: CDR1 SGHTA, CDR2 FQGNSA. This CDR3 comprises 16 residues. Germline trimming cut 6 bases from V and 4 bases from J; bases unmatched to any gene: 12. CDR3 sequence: CASSPRGGQGPYEQYF. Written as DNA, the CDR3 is TGTGCCAGCAGTCCTAGGGGGGGACAGGGGCCATACGAGCAGTACTTC.

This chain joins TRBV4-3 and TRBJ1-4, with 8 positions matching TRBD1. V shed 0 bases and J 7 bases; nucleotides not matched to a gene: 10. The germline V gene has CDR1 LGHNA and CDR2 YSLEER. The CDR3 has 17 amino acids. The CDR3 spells CASSQDMTGEKGEKLFF. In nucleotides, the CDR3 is TGCGCCAGCAGCCAAGATATGACAGGGGAGAAAGGTGAAAAACTGTTTTTT.

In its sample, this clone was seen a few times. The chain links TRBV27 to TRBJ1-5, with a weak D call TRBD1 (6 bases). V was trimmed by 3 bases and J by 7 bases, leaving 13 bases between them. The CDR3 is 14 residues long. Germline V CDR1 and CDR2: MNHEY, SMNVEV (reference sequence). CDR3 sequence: CASSFLGGHQPQHF. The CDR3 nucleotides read TGTGCCAGCAGTTTTTTAGGGGGTCACCAGCCCCAGCATTTT.

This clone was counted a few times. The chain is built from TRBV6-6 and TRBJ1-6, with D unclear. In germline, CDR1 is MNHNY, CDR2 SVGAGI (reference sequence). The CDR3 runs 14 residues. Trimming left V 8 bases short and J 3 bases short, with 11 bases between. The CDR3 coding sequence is TGTGCCAGCGGAACGGGGAACTATAATTCACCCCTCCACTTT. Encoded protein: CASGTGNYNSPLHF.

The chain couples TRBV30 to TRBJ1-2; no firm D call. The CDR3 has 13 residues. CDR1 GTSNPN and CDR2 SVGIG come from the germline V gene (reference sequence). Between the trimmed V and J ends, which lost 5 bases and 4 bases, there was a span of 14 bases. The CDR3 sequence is CAWGAQIGYGYTF. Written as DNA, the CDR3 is TGTGCCTGGGGAGCCCAGATAGGCTATGGCTACACCTTC.

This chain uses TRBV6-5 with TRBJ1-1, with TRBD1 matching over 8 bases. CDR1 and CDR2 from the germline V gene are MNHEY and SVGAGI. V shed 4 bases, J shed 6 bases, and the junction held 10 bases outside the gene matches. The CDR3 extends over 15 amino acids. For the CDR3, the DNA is TGTGCCAGCAGTTTCACCTGGACAGGGACGGCTGAAGCTTTCTTT. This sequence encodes CASSFTWTGTAEAFF.

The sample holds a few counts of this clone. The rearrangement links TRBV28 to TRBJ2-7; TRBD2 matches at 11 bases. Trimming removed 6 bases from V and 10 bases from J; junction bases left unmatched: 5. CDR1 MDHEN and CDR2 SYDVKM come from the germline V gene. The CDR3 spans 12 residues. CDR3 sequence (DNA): TGTGCCAGCAGCCTGACTAGCGGGACTCAGTACTTC. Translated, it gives CASSLTSGTQYF. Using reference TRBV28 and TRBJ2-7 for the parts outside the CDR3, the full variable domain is DVKVTQSSRYLVKRTGEKVFLECVQDMDHENMFWYRQDPGLGLRLIYFSYDVKMKEKGDIPEGYSVSREKKERFSLILESASTNQTSMYLCASSLTSGTQYFGPGTRLTVT.

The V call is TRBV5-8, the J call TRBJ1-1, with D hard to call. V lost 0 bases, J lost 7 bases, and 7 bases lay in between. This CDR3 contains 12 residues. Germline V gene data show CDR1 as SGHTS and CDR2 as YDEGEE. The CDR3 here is CASSLEYFEAFF. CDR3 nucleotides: TGTGCCAGCAGCTTGGAATATTTTGAAGCTTTCTTT.

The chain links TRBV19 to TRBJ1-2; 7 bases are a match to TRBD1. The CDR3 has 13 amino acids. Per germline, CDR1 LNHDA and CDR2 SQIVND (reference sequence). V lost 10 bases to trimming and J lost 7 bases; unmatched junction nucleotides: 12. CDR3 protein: CATEDREGGGYTF. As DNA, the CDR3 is TGTGCCACCGAAGACAGGGAAGGGGGTGGCTACACCTTC.

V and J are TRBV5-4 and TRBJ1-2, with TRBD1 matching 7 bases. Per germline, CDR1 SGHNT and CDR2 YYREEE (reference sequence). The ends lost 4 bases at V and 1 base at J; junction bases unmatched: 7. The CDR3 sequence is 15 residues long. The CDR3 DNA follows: TGTGCCAGCAGCCTTGGGCAGGGGGGTAACTATGGCTACACCTTC. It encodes CASSLGQGGNYGYTF.